This TCR beta chain is drawn from a study of molecular identifiers for immune sequencing clone quantification. Notes on the study in general: Barcode collisions between identical TCR molecules could shrink estimates of highly expanded clone sizes.

The CDR3 sequence is 16 residues long. Germline-derived CDR1 and CDR2 are SGHDT and YYEEEE. The ends were cut back, 2 bases at V and 0 bases at J, with 11 bases in the middle. Bulk libraries came from a prior protocol with listed TCR primers. TCRdb analysed the PCR reads with MiXCR anew, one entry per CDR3 protein. Of about half a million distinct CDR3 sequences listed, roughly 24% are singletons. This clonotype was seen a handful of times. The target antigen is unknown. This clonotype originated in a human donor in good health. Some libraries in this study had Jurkat cell RNA spiked in. Sequenced sample: naive CD8+ T cells from blood, with Jurkat cell RNA spiked in. Regarding subset: FACS-sorted CD8+CD4-CCR7+CD45RA+ naive T cells. The rearrangement uses TRBV5-6 and TRBJ1-4, with a tentative D call TRBD1 (5 bases). CDR3 residues: CASSFSTGSTNEKLFF. CDR3 in DNA: TGTGCCAGCAGCTTTTCAACAGGTTCAACTAATGAAAAACTGTTTTTT.